These 22 T cell receptor beta chains were all obtained from the same sample, sequenced in a study of CD8+ T cells in alopecia areata. RNA was extracted and reverse transcribed into cDNA as the sequencing template. The table came from immunoSEQ multiplex PCR; TCRdb's copy has only in-frame clones and leaves some out. The sample comprises 200,000 to 250,000 clones, around two fifths of which are singletons, and 0.45% to 0.55% rests with the top ten. As to treatment: oral pan-JAK inhibitor, 5-10 mg twice daily. The sample here was CD4+ T cells sorted from blood, taken at approximately week 30, from a patient treated with tofacitinib. Receptors were obtained from a human donor with alopecia areata.

This chain uses TRBV29-1 with TRBJ2-7; 12 bases are shared with TRBD1. Trimming removed 8 bases from V and 7 bases from J; junction bases left unmatched: 9. This CDR3 is built from 13 residues. CDR1 is SQVTM and CDR2 is ANQGSEA in the germline V gene. The CDR3 region is CSYKGQGAGEQYF. In DNA form, the CDR3 reads TGCAGCTACAAGGGACAGGGGGCTGGGGAGCAGTACTTC.

This rearrangement joins TRBV5-1 to TRBJ2-5; 10 positions agree with TRBD2. With 0 bases clipped from V and 2 bases from J, the junction kept 4 bases outside the gene matches. The CDR3 has 16 amino acids. Per the germline V gene, CDR1 is SGHRS and CDR2 is YFSETQ. CDR3 nucleotides: TGCGCCAGCAGCTTGGGAGTAGCGGGAGGACAAGAGACCCAGTACTTC. Its protein is CASSLGVAGGQETQYF.

This clone was counted between two and nine times. In DNA form, the CDR3 reads TGTGCCAGCAGTTTCGACACCGACTCCTACGAGCAGTACTTC. Encoded protein: CASSFDTDSYEQYF. The rearrangement joins TRBV6-5 to TRBJ2-7; D is undetermined. The CDR3 covers 14 residues. Looked up from germline, CDR1 is MNHEY and CDR2 is SVGAGI. The ends were cut back, 4 bases at V and 0 bases at J, with 10 bases in the middle.

This clone was seen a handful of times. V is TRBV7-9 and J is TRBJ1-1, with TRBD1 matching over 8 bases. The germline CDR1 and CDR2 sequences are SEHNR and FQNEAQ (reference sequence). V trimming: 5 bases; J trimming: 4 bases; junction bases outside the gene matches: 6. This CDR3 spans 14 amino acids. In DNA, the CDR3 is TGTGCCAGCAGCGAGGACAGGGTGGTCACTGAAGCTTTCTTT. Encoded protein: CASSEDRVVTEAFF.

The V call is TRBV15, the J call TRBJ1-2; D is ambiguous. Germline loops: CDR1 LNHNV, CDR2 YYDKDF (reference sequence). The CDR3 extends over 15 amino acids. Trimming took 3 bases from V and 2 from J, leaving 13 bases between them. This chain's CDR3 is CATSSSYAGNYGYTF. The CDR3 DNA reads TGTGCCACCAGCAGTTCCTACGCGGGAAACTATGGCTACACCTTC.

This clone was counted a few times. This same CDR3 is encoded by further DNA sequences in the sample. CDR3 residues: CASSLGRTTDTQYF. CDR3 nucleotides: TGTGCCAGCAGCTTGGGCAGGACCACAGATACGCAGTATTTT. The chain is built from TRBV7-3 and TRBJ2-3; D is ambiguous. The CDR3 runs 14 residues. V lost 3 bases, J lost 2 bases, and 9 bases lay in between. Germline CDR1 reads SGHTA; CDR2 reads FQGTGA.

This rearrangement joins TRBV27 to TRBJ1-4; no definite D call. Trimming pared 5 bases from V and 7 bases from J, leaving 14 bases between. Looked up from germline, CDR1 is MNHEY and CDR2 is SMNVEV (reference sequence). The CDR3 extends over 14 amino acids. Here the CDR3 reads CASSLLVPFEKLFF. Written as DNA, the CDR3 is TGTGCCAGCAGTCTCCTAGTCCCGTTTGAAAAACTGTTTTTT. The variable domain in full, with the rest retrieved from reference TRBV27 and TRBJ1-4, is EAQVTQNPRYLITVTGKKLTVTCSQNMNHEYMSWYRQDPGLGLRQIYYSMNVEVTDKGDVPEGYKVSRKEKRNFPLILESPSPNQTSLYFCASSLLVPFEKLFFGSGTQLSVL.

V gene TRBV27 combines with J gene TRBJ1-5; D call uncertain. Germline-derived CDR1 and CDR2 are MNHEY and SMNVEV (reference sequence). V was trimmed by 2 bases and J by 6 bases, leaving 11 bases between them. This CDR3 region has 14 residues. This CDR3 is CASSLVGMGQPQHF. CDR3 coding DNA: TGTGCCAGCAGTTTAGTAGGGATGGGTCAGCCCCAGCATTTT.

DNA of the CDR3: TGCGCCAGCACCAGGGAAGGGGGTTACGAGCAGTACTTC. This translates into CASTREGGYEQYF. The rearrangement uses TRBV5-1 and TRBJ2-7, with TRBD1 as a possible D gene (6 bases). V was cut by 6 bases and J by 4 bases, with 14 bases left in between. The CDR3 loop spans 13 amino acids. Germline V gene lookup returns CDR1 SGHRS and CDR2 YFSETQ.

This rearrangement joins TRBV29-1 to TRBJ2-1, with TRBD2 as a possible D gene (6 bases). The CDR3 is made up of 13 amino acids. Germline V gene lookup returns CDR1 SQVTM and CDR2 ANQGSEA. The ends were cut back, 5 bases at V and 2 bases at J, with 10 bases in the middle. The CDR3 sequence is CSVKRVAYNEQFF. In nucleotides, the CDR3 is TGCAGCGTTAAGCGGGTAGCCTACAATGAGCAGTTCTTC.

The rearrangement uses TRBV7-2 and TRBJ2-3; 12 bases align to TRBD2. Germline loops: CDR1 SGHTA, CDR2 FQGNSA. With 5 bases clipped from V and 3 bases from J, the junction kept 3 bases outside the gene matches. The CDR3 covers 15 residues. The CDR3 DNA reads TGTGCCAGCAGCATGGGACTAGCGGGTACAGATACGCAGTATTTT. Protein sequence: CASSMGLAGTDTQYF.

This clone showed up just a few times. The chain couples TRBV7-8 to TRBJ2-7; D possibly corresponds to TRBD1 (6 bases). The CDR3 covers 16 residues. Per germline, CDR1 SGHVS and CDR2 FQNEAQ. V was trimmed by 4 bases and J by 5 bases, leaving 21 bases between them. CDR3 sequence (DNA): TGTGCCAGCAGCTCGACCAGGGGTATCCGATCTGACGAGCAGTACTTC. The encoded protein is CASSSTRGIRSDEQYF.

This clone was counted a few times. The CDR3 reads CSVVVGLARNYEQYF. The CDR3 DNA sequence: TGCAGCGTTGTGGTGGGGCTGGCGAGAAACTACGAGCAGTACTTC. This chain connects TRBV29-1 to TRBJ2-7; D is perhaps TRBD1 (5 bases). V lost 4 bases and J lost 3, with 19 bases in between. This CDR3 is built from 15 residues. Germline CDR1 reads SQVTM; CDR2 reads ANQGSEA.

This rearrangement joins TRBV20-1 to TRBJ2-3, with D uncertain. The CDR3 consists of 11 residues. The germline V gene encodes CDR1 DFQATT and CDR2 SNEGSKA (reference sequence). Trimming stripped 0 bases from V and 6 bases from J, with 4 bases between. DNA for the CDR3: TGCAGTGCTAGAGAAGCGGATACGCAGTATTTT. The encoded protein is CSAREADTQYF.

This clone came up a few times. This chain connects TRBV6-1 to TRBJ1-1; 8 bases map to TRBD1. The germline V gene has CDR1 MNHNS and CDR2 SASEGT. J lost 5 bases, V lost 6 bases, and 2 bases had no gene match. The CDR3 has 12 residues. The CDR3 sequence: CASRDRETEAFF. DNA of the CDR3: TGTGCCAGCAGGGACAGGGAGACTGAAGCTTTCTTT.

The chain joins TRBV4-1 to TRBJ2-3; 7 bases are a match to TRBD1. CDR3 length: 17 residues. The V gene's germline CDR1 is MGHRA and CDR2 YSYEKL. J gave up 2 bases and V 1 base, and 9 bases lay outside the gene matches. CDR3 sequence reads: CASSQGPGQPSTDTQYF. CDR3 DNA: TGCGCCAGCAGCCAAGGTCCGGGACAGCCCTCCACAGATACGCAGTATTTT.

The genes are TRBV29-1 and TRBJ1-2; D possibly corresponds to TRBD1 (6 bases). The CDR3 runs 13 residues. CDR1 is SQVTM and CDR2 is ANQGSEA in the germline V gene. Trimming stripped 1 base from V and 6 bases from J, with 12 bases between. CDR3 in amino acids: CSVEGYRVNGYTF. The CDR3 bases are TGCAGCGTTGAAGGTTACAGGGTGAATGGCTACACCTTC.

The chain is built from TRBV7-2 and TRBJ2-1, with 7 bases aligning to TRBD2. Germline loops: CDR1 SGHTA, CDR2 FQGNSA. The J segment lost 3 bases and the V segment lost 1 base, leaving 3 bases of the junction unmatched. The CDR3 sequence is 15 residues long. The CDR3 region has the DNA TGTGCCAGCAGCTTAGGGGACTATCGCTACAATGAGCAGTTCTTC. Its translation: CASSLGDYRYNEQFF.

This sequence joins TRBV27 and TRBJ1-1; possible D gene TRBD1, 6 bases. In germline, CDR1 is MNHEY, CDR2 SMNVEV (reference sequence). The V gene lost 2 bases and the J gene lost 6 bases, with 16 bases spanning the gap. The CDR3 runs to 15 residues. The CDR3 nucleotides read TGTGCCAGCAGTTTAATGGGGCAGGGGATCCCTGAAGCTTTCTTT. Protein: CASSLMGQGIPEAFF.

V is TRBV30 and J is TRBJ1-2; 7 bases are shared with TRBD1. V trimming: 3 bases; J trimming: 2 bases; junction bases outside the gene matches: 9. The CDR3 extends over 15 amino acids. CDR1 is GTSNPN and CDR2 is SVGIG in the germline V gene (reference sequence). This CDR3 is CAWSLSSTGNYGYTF. CDR3 DNA: TGTGCCTGGAGCCTTTCTTCGACAGGGAACTATGGCTACACCTTC.

The chain carries TRBV25-1 and TRBJ1-1, with TRBD1 identical over 10 bases. The CDR3 contains 14 residues. The V segment lost 7 bases and the J segment 5 bases; nucleotides outside the gene matches: 7. Germline V CDR1 and CDR2: MGHDK, SYGVNS. The CDR3 loop is CASMRQGASTEAFF. CDR3 coding DNA: TGTGCCAGCATGAGACAGGGGGCGTCTACTGAAGCTTTCTTT.

The rearrangement links TRBV29-1 to TRBJ2-1, with 9 positions matching TRBD1. Germline lookup yields CDR1 SQVTM and CDR2 ANQGSEA. The CDR3 consists of 12 residues. With V trimmed by 6 bases and J by 9 bases, 6 bases remained unmatched. CDR3 sequence: CSVNRGPGEQFF. CDR3 nucleotide sequence: TGCAGCGTCAACAGGGGGCCGGGTGAGCAGTTCTTC.